This is a list of T cell receptor beta chains from one sample in a study of shared clonotypes between healthy human individuals. Sequencing used immunoSEQ multiplex PCR; TCRdb keeps in-frame clones, though not all of them. Among roughly 2.5 million clones listed, more than 90% were seen once. Material: naive CD4+ T cells sorted from blood. Source of these receptors: a man between 18 and 29 years old in good health. Both conserved end residues are part of each CDR3. D genes are given only for firm matches. The size field is filled for only some rows; it gives once, few, many or a size class.

J gene,clone size,V gene,D gene,CDR3 protein,CDR3 DNA
TRBJ1-1,.,TRBV7-9,.,CASSLRTLGPEAFF,TGTGCCAGCAGCCTCAGGACTTTGGGACCTGAAGCTTTCTTT
TRBJ2-5,.,TRBV18,.,CASQTGVLETQYF,TGTGCCAGCCAAACGGGAGTATTGGAGACCCAGTACTTC
TRBJ1-4,.,TRBV11-2,.,CASSFSGPNEKLFF,TGTGCCAGCAGCTTTTCTGGGCCTAATGAAAAACTGTTTTTT
TRBJ1-2,.,TRBV4-1,.,CASSQDAQGNYGYTF,TGCGCCAGCAGCCAAGATGCCCAGGGGAACTATGGCTACACCTTC
TRBJ2-5,.,TRBV6-4,.,CASSEGPGAQTQYF,TGTGCCAGCAGTGAAGGACCGGGGGCCCAGACCCAGTACTTC
TRBJ1-6,.,TRBV7-2,TRBD1,CASSRDRGPTHYPPLHF,TGTGCCAGCAGCCGTGACAGGGGTCCGACTCATTATCCACCCCTCCACTTT
TRBJ1-6,.,TRBV5-4,.,CASSLGEIDNSNSPLHF,TGTGCCAGCAGCTTGGGGGAAATAGACAACTCTAATTCACCCCTCCACTTT
TRBJ1-1,.,TRBV20-1,.,CSAAPGFEAFF,TGCAGTGCCGCGCCCGGTTTTGAAGCTTTCTTT
TRBJ1-3,.,TRBV5-1,.,CASSEDGGPGNTIYF,TGCGCCAGCAGCGAGGACGGAGGACCTGGAAACACCATATATTTT
TRBJ1-1,.,TRBV6-5,.,CASTKGGRTEAFF,TGTGCCAGCACAAAGGGGGGTCGAACTGAAGCTTTCTTT
TRBJ1-1,.,TRBV6-1,.,CASSEKRTDTVTGAFF,TGTGCCAGCAGTGAAAAAAGGACCGATACCGTGACTGGCGCTTTCTTT
TRBJ2-7,.,TRBV5-1,TRBD2,CASSLVAGSYEQYF,TGCGCCAGCAGCTTGGTAGCGGGCTCCTACGAGCAGTACTTC
TRBJ1-1,.,TRBV15,.,CATSRGQRGTEAFF,TGTGCCACCAGCAGGGGCCAGCGCGGTACTGAAGCTTTCTTT
TRBJ2-6,once,TRBV7-9,TRBD1,CASSADKGTVSGANVLTF,TGTGCCAGCAGCGCGGACAAAGGGACAGTCTCTGGGGCCAACGTCCTGACTTTC
TRBJ2-6,.,TRBV7-9,TRBD1,CASSAGTATFSGANVLTF,TGTGCCAGCAGCGCCGGGACAGCTACCTTCTCTGGGGCCAACGTCCTGACTTTC
TRBJ2-7,once,TRBV27,TRBD1,CASRRDRTYEQYF,TGTGCCAGCAGGAGGGACAGGACCTACGAGCAGTACTTC
TRBJ1-1,.,TRBV7-9,TRBD1,CASSNSQGGNTEAFF,TGTGCCAGCAGTAATTCACAGGGGGGGAACACTGAAGCTTTCTTT
TRBJ1-1,.,TRBV20-1,.,CSAYRGTEAFF,TGCAGTGCCTATCGAGGGACTGAAGCTTTCTTT
TRBJ1-1,.,TRBV7-3,.,CASSLNTGTEAFF,TGTGCCAGCAGCTTAAACACCGGCACTGAAGCTTTCTTT
TRBJ2-7,.,TRBV4-3,TRBD2,CASSRAGGDYEQYF,TGCGCCAGCAGTCGGGCGGGGGGGGACTACGAGCAGTACTTC
TRBJ1-6,few,TRBV5-1,TRBD1,CASSLEGTGASPLHF,TGCGCCAGCAGCTTAGAGGGGACAGGGGCTTCACCCCTCCACTTT
TRBJ2-5,.,TRBV2,TRBD1,CASNPTGIAETQYF,TGTGCCAGCAACCCGACAGGGATCGCAGAGACCCAGTACTTC
TRBJ2-1,.,TRBV21-1,.,CASSPRLAGGRDGEQFF,TGTGCCAGCAGCCCACGACTAGCGGGAGGGCGAGACGGTGAGCAGTTCTTC
TRBJ1-2,few,TRBV15,.,CATSRVPMNYGYTF,TGTGCCACCAGCAGAGTGCCTATGAACTATGGCTACACCTTC
TRBJ2-2,.,TRBV4-3,.,CASSQETQTGELFF,TGCGCCAGCAGCCAAGAGACCCAGACCGGGGAGCTGTTTTTT
TRBJ1-6,.,TRBV6-1,.,CASSGGGGSGYNSPLHF,TGTGCCAGCAGTGGGGGGGGAGGGTCTGGCTATAATTCACCCCTCCACTTT
TRBJ1-2,.,TRBV6-1,.,CASSEGSYGYTF,TGTGCCAGCAGTGAAGGGAGTTATGGCTACACCTTC
TRBJ1-1,once,TRBV18,.,CASSPGGGSTEAFF,TGTGCCAGCTCCCCGGGAGGCGGAAGCACTGAAGCTTTCTTT
TRBJ2-1,.,TRBV10-1,TRBD2,CASSESLAGGVVEQFF,TGCGCCAGCAGTGAGTCATTAGCGGGAGGTGTCGTTGAGCAGTTCTTC
TRBJ2-3,.,TRBV4-3,.,CASSQDRGTDTQYF,TGCGCCAGCAGCCAAGATCGGGGGACAGATACGCAGTATTTT
TRBJ2-3,once,TRBV5-1,.,CASSLTAGSSTDTQYF,TGCGCCAGCAGCTTGACTGCTGGCAGTAGCACAGATACGCAGTATTTT
TRBJ1-4,.,TRBV6-1,TRBD1,CASTRDSREKLFF,TGTGCCAGCACCCGGGACAGCCGTGAAAAACTGTTTTTT
TRBJ1-1,.,TRBV19,.,CASSPFPQYTEAFF,TGTGCCAGTAGCCCCTTCCCCCAATACACTGAAGCTTTCTTT
TRBJ1-4,.,TRBV5-4,TRBD1,CASSLGGQGGEKLFF,TGTGCCAGCAGCTTGGGGGGACAGGGGGGCGAAAAACTGTTTTTT
TRBJ1-4,.,TRBV11-2,.,CASSLGVREKLFF,TGTGCCAGCAGCTTAGGGGTACGGGAAAAACTGTTTTTT
TRBJ2-7,.,TRBV5-1,TRBD1,CASSWTGQAEQYF,TGCGCCAGCAGCTGGACAGGGCAGGCCGAGCAGTACTTC
TRBJ2-2,.,TRBV4-3,.,CASSQDPRGSANTGELFF,TGCGCCAGCAGCCAAGATCCCCGGGGCAGCGCGAACACCGGGGAGCTGTTTTTT
TRBJ2-3,once,TRBV4-3,TRBD2,CASSQGGLASDTQYF,TGCGCCAGCAGCCAAGGGGGACTAGCCAGTGATACGCAGTATTTT
TRBJ2-2,.,TRBV5-4,.,CASSLGMGTGELFF,TGTGCCAGCAGCTTGGGTATGGGGACCGGGGAGCTGTTTTTT
TRBJ1-1,once,TRBV5-1,.,CASSFPGVTEAFF,TGCGCCAGCAGCTTCCCAGGGGTAACTGAAGCTTTCTTT
TRBJ1-2,.,TRBV19,.,CASSPTLRGAGYTF,TGTGCCAGTAGTCCTACATTACGGGGGGCTGGCTACACCTTC
TRBJ1-1,.,TRBV2,.,CASSGDTMNTEAFF,TGTGCCAGCAGCGGGGACACCATGAACACTGAAGCTTTCTTT
TRBJ2-3,.,TRBV4-3,TRBD2,CASSQDPAGGPSGTDTQYF,TGCGCCAGCAGCCAAGATCCGGCGGGAGGGCCGTCGGGCACAGATACGCAGTATTTT
TRBJ1-1,.,TRBV7-9,.,CASKKGGNTEAFF,TGTGCCAGTAAAAAGGGGGGGAACACTGAAGCTTTCTTT
TRBJ2-6,.,TRBV7-8,.,CASSLPGTISGANVLTF,TGTGCCAGCAGCTTACCGGGAACCATCTCTGGGGCCAACGTCCTGACTTTC
TRBJ1-1,.,TRBV6-1,.,CASRRNTEAFF,TGTGCCAGCAGAAGGAACACTGAAGCTTTCTTT
TRBJ1-5,.,TRBV19,TRBD1,CASSTGTGVGQPQHF,TGTGCCAGTAGTACCGGGACAGGCGTAGGTCAGCCCCAGCATTTT
TRBJ1-1,.,TRBV5-1,TRBD1,CASSIPGTVVAFF,TGCGCCAGCAGCATACCCGGGACAGTCGTAGCTTTCTTT
TRBJ1-5,once,TRBV5-1,.,CASSLAVTVDQPQHF,TGCGCCAGCAGCTTGGCCGTGACAGTCGATCAGCCCCAGCATTTT
TRBJ1-1,.,TRBV6-1,.,CASSALQVGAEAFF,TGTGCCAGCAGTGCCCTACAGGTGGGGGCTGAAGCTTTCTTT
TRBJ2-1,.,TRBV14,.,CASSQLSYNEQFF,TGTGCCAGCAGCCAACTATCCTACAATGAGCAGTTCTTC
TRBJ1-1,.,TRBV7-2,.,CASRDGANTEAFF,TGTGCCAGCAGAGATGGGGCTAACACTGAAGCTTTCTTT
TRBJ2-7,.,TRBV6-5,.,CASSPLAYEQYF,TGTGCCAGCAGCCCCCTCGCTTACGAGCAGTACTTC